The T cell receptor beta chain under discussion was sequenced for a study of shared clonotypes between healthy human individuals. Study background: Three plates were used per donor for CD4 naive, three for CD4 memory, two for CD8 naive and one for CD8 memory.

The protocol was immunoSEQ multiplex PCR, while the TCRdb copy is restricted to in-frame clones and leaves out a portion. This repertoire shows about 2 million clones, about 95% found once; its top ten account for more than 0.1%. Sample: naive CD4+ T cells sorted from blood. Subset here: CD45RA+ positively selected. The TCR originated in a man between 18 and 35 years old in good health.

This chain's CDR3 is CAWKGDYNEQFF. CDR3 nucleotides: TGTGCCTGGAAGGGGGACTACAATGAGCAGTTCTTC. The chain joins TRBV30 to TRBJ2-1; D is possibly TRBD1 (6 bases). CDR3 length: 12 amino acids. From germline, CDR1 is GTSNPN and CDR2 SVGIG (reference sequence). V lost 4 bases and J lost 3, with 7 bases in between.